This T cell receptor (beta chain) was obtained from a study of early T cells in non-severe SARS-CoV-2 infection. For the study at large: Chains stayed unpaired after sequencing of bulk RNA from unsorted whole blood.

The CDR3 is made up of 14 amino acids. V lost 6 bases and J 4 bases, leaving 13 bases between the germline ends. CDR1 is SGHRS and CDR2 is YFSETQ in the germline V gene. MiXCR, run by TCRdb on the 5' RACE reads, gives a single entry per CDR3 protein. The sample yields approximately 110,000 distinct CDR3 sequences, about 16% seen once. A few counts support this clonotype. This clonotype was sampled from an adult who was a healthcare worker with PCR-confirmed SARS-CoV-2 infection or an uninfected control (not recorded which). The rearrangement uses TRBV5-1 and TRBJ2-2; D perhaps matches TRBD2 (7 bases). Sequenced sample: whole blood. The CDR3 loop reads CASKSGGLTGELFF. In DNA, the CDR3 is TGCGCCAGCAAGTCGGGGGGCCTCACCGGGGAGCTGTTTTTT.